The clone carrying this T cell receptor beta chain was detected once. The antigen is not known. TCR alpha and TCR beta cDNA libraries carrying sample barcodes and UMIs came from 5'RACE with constant-segment primers. TCRdb reprocessed the 5' RACE reads via MiXCR and lists one record per CDR3 protein. Of about 35,000 distinct CDR3 sequences listed, around a fifth are singletons. This sample was included in a study of T-cell memory formation after mild COVID-19. CDR3 length: 15 amino acids. Between the trimmed V and J ends, which lost 0 bases and 3 bases, there was a span of 9 bases. Germline-derived CDR1 and CDR2 are SGHKS and YYEKEE (reference sequence). Study conclusions and caveats: Memory from before infection featured some responding clones, which suggests cross-reactive memory joined. Mostly located in CM and EM were contracting CD4+ clones, with contracting CD8+ clones located in EMRA. Researchers could not confirm that second-wave clones peaking on day 37 targeted SARS-CoV-2.

The receptor's source is an adult who had mild COVID-19 (a few samples of this study predate the infection). Cell type and time point are not known. The V gene is TRBV5-5, the J gene TRBJ1-4, with D unresolved. The sample comprised PBMCs or a T cell subset sorted from them (not recorded which). The CDR3 bases are TGTGCCAGCAGCTTGGCCCCATGGCCTAATGAAAAACTGTTTTTT. Translated: CASSLAPWPNEKLFF.